These 13 T cell receptor beta chains were sequenced from one sample in a study of graft-versus-host responses after intestinal transplantation. Some clones are missing from TCRdb's copy, which holds only in-frame ones; the method was immunoSEQ multiplex PCR. The sample has just over 20,000 clones, nearly 90% seen once. Sequencing was performed on PBMCs, taken just over 64 days after intestinal transplantation. The receptors stem from a human patient who received an intestinal transplant, so some T cells may come from the graft donor.

The chain has TRBV11-2 and TRBJ1-2; 7 bases are a match to TRBD1. This CDR3 comprises 13 residues. With V trimmed by 6 bases and J by 8 bases, 9 bases remained unmatched. Germline loops: CDR1 SGHAT, CDR2 FQNNGV. The CDR3 coding sequence is TGTGCCAGCAGTTATTTTGGGGGACAGGGCTACACCTTC. Protein product: CASSYFGGQGYTF.

This clone showed up just once. The chain links TRBV27 to TRBJ2-7; the match to TRBD1 covers 7 bases. The CDR3 loop spans 17 amino acids. In germline, CDR1 is MNHEY, CDR2 SMNVEV (reference sequence). J lost 3 bases, V lost 5 bases, and 16 bases had no gene match. CDR3 in amino acids: CASSTSVGGRSDYEQYF. Written as DNA, the CDR3 is TGTGCCAGCAGTACCTCCGTAGGGGGCCGATCGGACTACGAGCAGTACTTC.

The chain links TRBV6-5 to TRBJ2-1; D unresolved. With 8 bases removed from V and 9 bases from J, the gap between germline ends came to 11 bases. The CDR3 is 11 amino acids. CDR1 is MNHEY and CDR2 is SVGAGI in the germline V gene. This chain's CDR3 is CASRTGGEQFF. The CDR3 region has the DNA TGTGCCAGCCGAACGGGCGGTGAGCAGTTCTTC.

Here the CDR3 DNA reads TGTGCCAGCAGTGTGTTGAGGGAGCCCTACATGAACACTGAAGCTTTCTTT. Translation: CASSVLREPYMNTEAFF. The V and J genes are TRBV2 and TRBJ1-1, with D uncertain. V gave up 4 bases and J gave up 0 bases, with 18 bases separating them. The CDR3 covers 17 residues. From germline, CDR1 is SNHLY and CDR2 FYNNEI.

This clone has just one count. Here the CDR3 reads CASGYAAGVNNEQFF. CDR3 coding DNA: TGTGCTAGTGGCTACGCGGCGGGGGTAAACAATGAGCAGTTCTTC. This chain joins TRBV12-5 and TRBJ2-1; TRBD2 matches 7 bases. CDR1 and CDR2 from the germline V gene are LGHNT and FRNRAP. This CDR3 spans 15 amino acids. The V gene end was trimmed by 6 bases and the J gene end by 5 bases; junction bases not matched to a gene: 10.

J is TRBJ2-3 and V is TRBV11-2; D might be TRBD2 (7 bases). Germline loops: CDR1 SGHAT, CDR2 FQNNGV. The CDR3 loop spans 14 amino acids. Trimming took off 4 bases at V and 9 bases at J, with 17 bases between the two ends. The chain's CDR3 is CASSSNQGRGTQYF. The CDR3 nucleotides are TGTGCCAGCAGCTCAAATCAGGGGAGGGGCACGCAGTATTTT.

The chain employs TRBV11-2 and TRBJ2-7; D call uncertain. Germline-derived CDR1 and CDR2 are SGHAT and FQNNGV. This CDR3 has 13 amino acids. V was cut by 7 bases and J by 4 bases, with 14 bases left in between. CDR3 nucleotide sequence: TGTGCCAGCAACCAAGAGTTTGAATACGAGCAGTACTTC. It yields the protein CASNQEFEYEQYF.

The genes are TRBV4-3 and TRBJ2-3; 7 bases line up with TRBD2. This CDR3 region has 16 residues. CDR1 LGHNA and CDR2 YSLEER come from the germline V gene. V trimming: 0 bases; J trimming: 6 bases; junction bases outside the gene matches: 9. Written as DNA, the CDR3 is TGCGCCAGCAGCCAAGACGGTGCGGGGGTAAGGGATACGCAGTATTTT. Encoded protein: CASSQDGAGVRDTQYF.

The chain combines TRBV19 with TRBJ1-5; D not resolved. V was shortened by 1 base and J by 0 bases, with 7 bases between the two germline ends. The CDR3 sequence is 15 residues long. CDR1 is LNHDA, CDR2 SQIVND, per germline (reference sequence). As DNA, the CDR3 is TGTGCCAGTAGTATAGGGGAGTATAGCAATCAGCCCCAGCATTTT. Amino acids: CASSIGEYSNQPQHF. The full variable domain, completed using reference TRBV19 and TRBJ1-5, is DGGITQSPKYLFRKEGQNVTLSCEQNLNHDAMYWYRQDPGQGLRLIYYSQIVNDFQKGDIAEGYSVSREKKESFPLTVTSAQKNPTAFYLCASSIGEYSNQPQHFGDGTRLSIL.

V and J are TRBV13 and TRBJ2-5, with D maybe TRBD2 (6 bases). In germline, CDR1 is PRHDT, CDR2 FYEKMQ (reference sequence). Trimming pared 2 bases from V and 11 bases from J, leaving 15 bases between. CDR3 length: 13 residues. The chain's CDR3 is CASSLTDTGEQYF. In DNA, the CDR3 is TGTGCCAGCAGCTTAACCGACACGGGGGAGCAGTACTTC.

In its sample, this clone was seen once. The chain has TRBV6-6 and TRBJ1-1; D not resolved. Germline V gene data show CDR1 as MNHNY and CDR2 as SVGAGI (reference sequence). This CDR3 is 16 amino acids long. Trimming took off 2 bases at V and 4 bases at J, with 17 bases between the two ends. The CDR3 nucleotides are TGTGCCAGCAGTTACCCTCATCGGGCAGAGTCCACTGAAGCTTTCTTT. Translating gives CASSYPHRAESTEAFF.

This clone was detected only once. This chain links TRBV6-6 with TRBJ2-3; TRBD1 agrees at 8 bases. Germline CDR1 reads MNHNY; CDR2 reads SVGAGI (reference sequence). With V trimmed by 6 bases and J by 4 bases, 6 bases remained unmatched. CDR3 size: 14 residues. The CDR3 sequence: CASRPGQAADTQYF. CDR3 nucleotides: TGTGCCAGCAGACCGGGACAGGCCGCAGATACGCAGTATTTT.

This chain connects TRBV15 to TRBJ2-1; D is unresolved. Germline CDR1 LNHNV, CDR2 YYDKDF (reference sequence). CDR3 size: 13 residues. V lost 8 bases to trimming and J lost 0 bases, with 8 bases between them. This chain's CDR3 is CATGVSSYNEQFF. The CDR3 DNA is TGTGCCACCGGTGTCAGCTCCTACAATGAGCAGTTCTTC.